Below, 19 T cell receptor beta chains from the same sample are listed, as sequenced in a study of metastatic and nonmetastatic thyroid tumors. Patients underwent thyroid surgery, and none had received any treatment before it. TCRdb re-analyzed the PCR reads through MiXCR. The sample includes 35,000 to 45,000 clones, less than 25% of them seen just once. The sample was blood. The receptors originated from a female donor with papillary thyroid cancer or a benign thyroid nodule (not recorded which). Some clones in this sample may be carry-over from other donors' samples.

This clone is termed medium-sized. This rearrangement joins TRBV6-1 to TRBJ2-7; the match to TRBD1 covers 7 bases. Per germline, CDR1 MNHNS and CDR2 SASEGT. The CDR3 has 14 amino acids. V gave up 7 bases and J gave up 2 bases; unmatched junction bases: 8. Here the CDR3 DNA reads TGTGCCAGCACAACAGGGGACGGGACCTACGAGCAGTACTTC. It translates to CASTTGDGTYEQYF.

This clone has at least ten counts. The gene calls are TRBV6-2 or TRBV6-3 and TRBJ2-7, with D unresolved. This CDR3 comprises 18 residues. Germline lookup yields CDR1 MNHEY and CDR2 SVGEGT. The V end was cut by 5 bases, the J end by 0 bases, with 23 bases between. The CDR3 nucleotides read TGTGCCAGCAGTCCGACAAGTGCGTCAGAAATAAGCTCCTACGAGCAGTACTTC. Its translation is CASSPTSASEISSYEQYF.

This clone occurred a few times. This sequence joins TRBV27 and TRBJ1-6; no definite D call. CDR1 and CDR2 (germline): MNHEY, SMNVEV (reference sequence). The CDR3 covers 18 residues. Trimming took 3 bases from V and 10 from J, leaving 25 bases between them. Here the CDR3 reads CASSLRYTRGPCRSPLHF. DNA for the CDR3: TGTGCCAGCAGTTTGCGGTACACTCGGGGTCCCTGTCGCTCACCCCTCCACTTT.

This chain links TRBV6-4 with TRBJ1-5; D perhaps matches TRBD1 (5 bases). The CDR3 totals 21 residues. The V and J ends lost 0 bases and 3 bases respectively, with 27 bases between them. Germline V gives CDR1 MRHNA, CDR2 SNTAGT. Here the CDR3 reads CASSDSCPTVGPMNINQPQHF. In nucleotides, the CDR3 is TGTGCCAGCAGTGACTCTTGCCCGACCGTGGGACCGATGAATATCAATCAGCCCCAGCATTTT.

This clone came up many times. The chain has TRBV12-3 or TRBV12-4 and TRBJ2-3; tentative D call: TRBD2 (6 bases). The length of the CDR3 is 18 residues. V shed 6 bases and J shed 2 bases, with 24 bases lying between them. The CDR3 protein is CASSSRSWDRGSTDTQYF. CDR3 DNA sequence: TGTGCCAGCAGCTCTCGAAGTTGGGACCGGGGGTCCACAGATACGCAGTATTTT.

This clone has a count of ten or more. The genes are TRBV20-1 and TRBJ2-2; perhaps TRBD2 as D (6 bases). Per germline, CDR1 DFQATT and CDR2 SNEGSKA (reference sequence). The CDR3 covers 15 residues. V lost 2 bases to trimming and J lost 4 bases, with 14 bases between them. DNA for the CDR3: TGCAGTGCTAGAACCCCAATCGGGGGCACCGGGGAGCTGTTTTTT. As protein: CSARTPIGGTGELFF.

The chain links TRBV3-1 to TRBJ1-1, with D hard to call. Germline CDR1 reads LGHDT; CDR2 reads YNNKEL (reference sequence). The CDR3 is 14 amino acids. Trimming took 4 bases from V and 0 from J, leaving 9 bases between them. CDR3 region: CASSRQEMNTEAFF. The CDR3 DNA reads TGTGCCAGCAGCCGTCAGGAAATGAACACTGAAGCTTTCTTT.

By sample share, this clone is medium-sized (0.01 to 0.1%). The CDR3 sequence is CASSQGQGNHYGYTF. The CDR3 DNA reads TGCGCCAGCAGCCAGGGACAGGGAAACCACTATGGCTACACCTTC. The gene calls are TRBV4-1 and TRBJ1-2, with 9 bases aligning to TRBD1. With 3 bases clipped from V and 3 bases from J, the junction kept 5 bases outside the gene matches. Per the germline V gene, CDR1 is MGHRA and CDR2 is YSYEKL. The CDR3 consists of 15 residues.

This clone was seen repeatedly, ten times or more. The chain employs TRBV18 and TRBJ1-1; 7 bases are shared with TRBD1. CDR3 length equals 14 residues. With 5 bases clipped from V and 5 bases from J, the junction kept 8 bases outside the gene matches. Germline CDR1 is KGHSH and CDR2 is LQKENI. CDR3 region: CASSSRDRKTEAFF. As DNA, the CDR3 is TGTGCCAGCTCATCCCGGGACAGAAAGACTGAAGCTTTCTTT. The whole variable domain, filled in from reference TRBV18 and TRBJ1-1, reads NAGVMQNPRHLVRRRGQEARLRCSPMKGHSHVYWYRQLPEEGLKFMVYLQKENIIDESGMPKERFSAEFPKEGPSILRIQQVVRGDSAAYFCASSSRDRKTEAFFGQGTRLTVV.

This clone has a handful of counts. A much larger clone lies a single base off, so this may be a read error. V usage is TRBV2 and J usage is TRBJ2-1; 12 nucleotides align to TRBD2. The V gene end was trimmed by 7 bases and the J gene end by 7 bases; junction bases not matched to a gene: 5. Germline CDR1 SNHLY, CDR2 FYNNEI. The CDR3 spans 14 residues. For the CDR3, the DNA is TGTGCCAGCATTAGGACTAGCGGGGATAATGAGCAGTTCTTC. Encoded protein: CASIRTSGDNEQFF.

This clone was seen repeatedly, ten times or more. The rearrangement links TRBV29-1 to TRBJ2-7, with D perhaps matching TRBD1 or TRBD2 (6 bases each). Per germline, CDR1 SQVTM and CDR2 ANQGSEA. The CDR3 spans 13 residues. V was shortened by 4 bases and J by 2 bases, with 12 bases between the two germline ends. CDR3 DNA sequence: TGCAGCGTTGCGGGGGCCTTAACCTACGAGCAGTACTTC. This gives the protein CSVAGALTYEQYF.

This clone has a single count. The chain joins TRBV5-6 to TRBJ2-5; D possibly corresponds to TRBD1 (6 bases). CDR3 size: 17 residues. The V end was cut by 5 bases, the J end by 1 base, with 21 bases between. In germline, CDR1 is SGHDT, CDR2 YYEEEE. CDR3 sequence: CASRLYRDSHFQETQYF. CDR3 nucleotide sequence: TGTGCCAGCAGACTCTACAGGGATTCCCACTTCCAAGAGACCCAGTACTTC. The variable domain in full, completed from reference TRBV5-6 and TRBJ2-5, reads DAGVTQSPTHLIKTRGQQVTLRCSPKSGHDTVSWYQQALGQGPQFIFQYYEEEERQRGNFPDRFSGHQFPNYSSELNVNALLLGDSALYLCASRLYRDSHFQETQYFGPGTRLLVL.

This clone was counted only a few times. The CDR3 spells CASRSRRNTEAFF. The CDR3 DNA sequence: TGTGCCAGCAGAAGTAGAAGGAACACTGAAGCTTTCTTT. The V and J genes are TRBV6-2 or TRBV6-3 and TRBJ1-1; no definite D call. This CDR3 is built from 13 residues. Trimming left V 6 bases short and J 1 base short, with 9 bases between. The germline CDR1 and CDR2 sequences are MNHEY and SVGEGT.

There are many counts of this clone. The chain recombines TRBV19 with TRBJ2-3; 7 bases align to TRBD2. The CDR3 is 15 amino acids. The trim removed 7 bases at V and 3 bases at J, leaving 10 bases unmatched. Germline assignment: CDR1 LNHDA and CDR2 SQIVND (reference sequence). This CDR3 reads CASTEDAGVTDTQYF. In DNA form, the CDR3 reads TGTGCCAGTACTGAGGACGCGGGGGTAACAGATACGCAGTATTTT.

This clone was detected only a few times. The chain is built from TRBV6-1 and TRBJ1-6; no clear D. Germline V gene data show CDR1 as MNHNS and CDR2 as SASEGT. The CDR3 runs 16 residues. Trimming cost V 4 bases and J 7 bases, with 17 bases left between them. The CDR3: CASSALDIRRNSPLHF. Here the CDR3 DNA reads TGTGCCAGCAGTGCTCTAGACATACGGAGGAATTCACCCCTCCACTTT.

Comments on this clone: The CDR3 does not close with the conserved phenylalanine or tryptophan, likely indicating a read error. Because the CDR3's place on the DNA is in doubt, the DNA is left out and the CDR3 is given as listed by TCRdb. This sequence joins TRBV7-7 and TRBJ2-2; the D call TRBD2 from the table was never checked on the DNA. In germline, CDR1 is SSHAT, CDR2 FNYEAQ (reference sequence). With termini counted, the CDR3 has 11 amino acids. The CDR3 protein is CASSLWILAGG.

This clone was observed a few times. The chain carries TRBV6-1 and TRBJ2-7; TRBD1 matches at 10 bases. J gave up 4 bases and V 8 bases, and 17 bases lay outside the gene matches. CDR3 length: 17 residues. Germline CDR1 is MNHNS and CDR2 is SASEGT. Here the CDR3 reads CASPLTGGELLDYEQYF. In nucleotides, the CDR3 is TGTGCCAGCCCATTGACAGGGGGCGAACTTCTGGATTACGAGCAGTACTTC.

This clone was seen at least ten times. J is TRBJ1-6 and V is TRBV27; D unresolved. V lost 6 bases and J lost 7, with 13 bases in between. There are 14 residues in the CDR3. Per the germline V gene, CDR1 is MNHEY and CDR2 is SMNVEV (reference sequence). The CDR3 DNA is TGTGCCAGCAGCCCCGCATGGAGAAATTCACCCCTCCACTTT. Translating it yields CASSPAWRNSPLHF.

Many counts were recorded for this clone. The rearrangement joins TRBV3-1 to TRBJ2-2; no definite D call. CDR1 and CDR2 (germline): LGHDT, YNNKEL (reference sequence). The CDR3 length is 14 residues. The germline V and J ends were trimmed by 3 bases and 4 bases, with 9 bases remaining between them. CDR3 amino acids: CASSHTPATGELFF. The CDR3 coding sequence is TGTGCCAGCAGCCATACACCCGCCACCGGGGAGCTGTTTTTT.